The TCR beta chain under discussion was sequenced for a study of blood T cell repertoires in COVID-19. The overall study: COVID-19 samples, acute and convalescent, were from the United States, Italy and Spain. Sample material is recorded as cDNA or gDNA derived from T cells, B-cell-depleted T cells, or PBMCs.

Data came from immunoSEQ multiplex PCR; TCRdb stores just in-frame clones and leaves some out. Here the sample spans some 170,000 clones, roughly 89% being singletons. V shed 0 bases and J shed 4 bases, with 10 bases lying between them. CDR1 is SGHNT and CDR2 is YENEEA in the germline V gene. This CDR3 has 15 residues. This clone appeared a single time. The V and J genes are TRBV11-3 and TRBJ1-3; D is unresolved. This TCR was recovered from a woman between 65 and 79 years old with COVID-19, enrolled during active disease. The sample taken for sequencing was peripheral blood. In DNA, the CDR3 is TGTGCCAGCAGCTTAGATTTAACACCAGGAAACACCATATATTTT. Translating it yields CASSLDLTPGNTIYF.